The source of this T cell receptor (beta chain) is a study of human versus mouse CDR3 diversity and MHC coevolution. Study-wide results and caveats: By iCHAO1, human TCR beta clonotypes numbered roughly 1.7 million, the most. Human CDR3s averaged more deletions and insertions than mouse CDR3s.

Cells were CD45RO-negative CD62L-positive naive CD4 T cells sorted from PBMCs. The repertoire was sequenced with immunoSEQ multiplex PCR; TCRdb's copy has only in-frame clones and lacks some. The data show approximately 81,000 clones, roughly 95% seen once. Comment on this clone: The antigen remains undetermined.

The TCR sequence derives from a person aged 25-75 years in good health. Sequenced sample: naive CD4+ T cells from blood. Regarding subset: CD45RO-negative CD62L-positive naive CD4 T cells.

CDR3 residues: CASRGLAGAYEQYF. CDR3 nucleotide sequence: TGCGCCAGTAGGGGACTAGCGGGGGCCTACGAGCAGTACTTC. This chain joins TRBV5-1 and TRBJ2-7, with 14 bases fitting TRBD2. With 8 bases clipped from V and 2 bases from J, the junction kept 3 bases outside the gene matches. This CDR3 has 14 residues. Germline lookup yields CDR1 SGHRS and CDR2 YFSETQ.